This entry is about one TCR beta chain. The antigen remains unidentified. The source of the sample is a study of cytomegalovirus exposure and HLA in healthy donors. The PCR contained 60 Vbeta and 13 Jbeta primers. TCRdb's copy holds only in-frame clones and misses some; the assay was immunoSEQ multiplex PCR. Of some 140,000 clones in the sample, around three quarters are singletons; the top ten hold about 4%. Study outcomes and limitations: What TCR beta sequences reportedly achieved was accurate prediction of HLA-A and HLA-B alleles in most subjects. Rarity held for most TCR sequences, but there were some public TCRs that occurred in many donors. Later analysis identified about 18,000 TCR beta sequences associated with HLA alleles, using a false discovery rate threshold of 0.05. About 87% or about 30% of the time was how often most TCR beta V segments were productive, according to an earlier analysis.

This sequence originates from a woman in her thirties or forties in good health and CMV-seronegative. The sequencing sample was made of PBMCs.

The CDR3 DNA sequence: TGCGCCAGCAGTCCCGGACTAGCGGGGGGGCTGGAGACCCAGTACTTC. Its translation is CASSPGLAGGLETQYF. J is TRBJ2-5 and V is TRBV5-1; 15 bases agree with TRBD2. This CDR3 is built from 16 residues. CDR1 is SGHRS, CDR2 YFSETQ, per germline. With V trimmed by 5 bases and J by 5 bases, 7 bases remained unmatched.